This T cell receptor beta chain was documented in a study of blood T cell repertoires in COVID-19. The overall study: Sample material is recorded as cDNA or gDNA derived from T cells, B-cell-depleted T cells, or PBMCs.

Germline V gene data show CDR1 as SGHRS and CDR2 as YFSETQ. This CDR3 region has 12 residues. V gave up 4 bases and J gave up 6 bases, with 10 bases separating them. Clones were read by immunoSEQ multiplex PCR, and TCRdb kept only the in-frame ones, dropping some. The sample lists approximately 300,000 clones, 85% occurring once. Within 2 weeks of study entry, exposed participants had contacted a PCR-confirmed or clinician-diagnosed COVID-19 case. The chain has TRBV5-1 and TRBJ1-2; D is unclear. The TCR comes from a woman aged 25 to 39 who had been exposed to COVID-19. Sequenced material: PBMCs or T cells enriched from blood (not recorded which). CDR3 sequence: CASSPDGDGYTF. The CDR3 nucleotides read TGCGCCAGCAGCCCCGACGGGGATGGCTACACCTTC.